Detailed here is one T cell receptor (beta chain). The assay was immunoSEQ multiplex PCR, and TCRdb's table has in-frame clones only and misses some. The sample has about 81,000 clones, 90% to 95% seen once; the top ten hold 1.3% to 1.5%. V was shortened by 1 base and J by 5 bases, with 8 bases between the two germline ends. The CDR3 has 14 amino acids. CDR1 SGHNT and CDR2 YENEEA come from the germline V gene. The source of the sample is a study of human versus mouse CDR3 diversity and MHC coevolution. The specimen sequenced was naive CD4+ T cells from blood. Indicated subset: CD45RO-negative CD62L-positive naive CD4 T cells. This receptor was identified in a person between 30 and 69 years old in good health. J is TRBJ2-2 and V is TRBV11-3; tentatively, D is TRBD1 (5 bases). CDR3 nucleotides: TGTGCCAGCAGCTTAGTCAGGGAAACCGGGGAGCTGTTTTTT. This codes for CASSLVRETGELFF.